The rows below give T cell receptor beta chains drawn from one sample of a study of OX40 agonist ivuxolimab in advanced cancers. Generated by immunoSEQ multiplex PCR, the TCRdb table keeps only in-frame clones and is missing some. The sample lists 75,000 to 90,000 clones, 87% seen once, with about 1.6% in the top ten. The sample here was CD4+ or CD8+ T cells sorted from blood, taken in a trial of the OX40 agonist ivuxolimab. The source of these receptors is an adult with an advanced solid tumor such as melanoma, head and neck, liver or kidney cancer. The CDR3 runs from the conserved cysteine through the conserved F or W. D genes are given only for firm matches. Some rows mark clone size as missing; the rest say once, few, many or name a class of expanded clone.

CDR3 protein | CDR3 DNA | D gene | J gene | clone size | V gene
CAWSMGTSYEQYF | TGTGCCTGGAGCATGGGGACCTCTTACGAGCAGTACTTC | . | TRBJ2-7 | . | TRBV30
CASSTASGNTIYF | TGTGCCAGCTCTACGGCCTCTGGAAACACCATATATTTT | . | TRBJ1-3 | . | TRBV13
CASSPLRGGTGELFF | TGTGCTAGCAGCCCTTTGCGGGGAGGCACCGGGGAGCTGTTTTTT | . | TRBJ2-2 | . | TRBV7-7
CATSRVREGGGRAVNEQFF | TGTGCCACCAGCAGAGTGCGTGAGGGGGGCGGGAGGGCCGTCAATGAGCAGTTCTTC | TRBD2 | TRBJ2-1 | few | TRBV15
CASSLRTVASYEQYF | TGTGCCAGCAGCTTAAGGACAGTTGCATCCTACGAGCAGTACTTC | . | TRBJ2-7 | . | TRBV7-8
CASSSGTAINEKLFF | TGTGCCAGCAGTTCCGGGACAGCTATTAATGAAAAACTGTTTTTT | TRBD1 | TRBJ1-4 | . | TRBV7-9
CASSPGEGSPLHF | TGTGCCAGCAGCCCCGGGGAGGGTTCACCCCTCCACTTT | . | TRBJ1-6 | . | TRBV7-6
CASSSRDTASYEQYF | TGTGCCAGCAGCTCCCGGGACACAGCCTCTTACGAGCAGTACTTC | . | TRBJ2-7 | . | TRBV5-5
CASRPPGPSNQPQHF | TGTGCCAGTAGACCGCCAGGACCTAGCAATCAGCCCCAGCATTTT | . | TRBJ1-5 | . | TRBV19
CSVAEVGRETQYF | TGCAGCGTTGCTGAGGTCGGGCGGGAGACCCAGTACTTC | . | TRBJ2-5 | . | TRBV29-1
CASSLGAGGSGEKLFF | TGTGCCAGCAGCTTAGGTGCAGGGGGCTCTGGTGAAAAACTGTTTTTT | TRBD1 | TRBJ1-4 | once | TRBV7-9
CASSSGQDYEQYF | TGTGCCAGCAGCTCGGGACAGGATTACGAGCAGTACTTC | TRBD1 | TRBJ2-7 | once | TRBV7-3
CASSPGLAQETQYF | TGTGCCAGCAGCCCCGGACTAGCTCAGGAGACCCAGTACTTC | TRBD2 | TRBJ2-5 | . | TRBV7-2
CASSVSGGHETQYF | TGTGCCAGCAGTGTATCGGGGGGGCACGAGACCCAGTACTTC | TRBD2 | TRBJ2-5 | . | TRBV2
CASSVGVRANTGELFF | TGTGCCAGCAGCGTAGGAGTACGAGCGAACACCGGGGAGCTGTTTTTT | . | TRBJ2-2 | . | TRBV9
CASSPRRTNTEAFF | TGTGCCAGCAGCCCTAGACGGACGAACACTGAAGCTTTCTTT | . | TRBJ1-1 | . | TRBV7-2
CSVTGTSGRGEQFF | TGCAGCGTGACCGGGACTAGCGGGAGGGGAGAGCAGTTCTTC | TRBD2 | TRBJ2-1 | . | TRBV29-1
CSSTRGGNTEAFF | TGCAGCTCGACAAGAGGAGGGAACACTGAAGCTTTCTTT | . | TRBJ1-1 | . | TRBV29-1
CASSFGPGAEQFF | TGTGCCAGCAGCTTCGGCCCCGGGGCTGAGCAGTTCTTC | . | TRBJ2-1 | . | TRBV7-2
CASSTSGETQYF | TGTGCCAGCAGTACCTCGGGAGAGACCCAGTACTTC | . | TRBJ2-5 | . | TRBV7-7
CASSQAGSSYNEQFF | TGTGCCAGCAGCCAAGCGGGGAGCTCCTACAATGAGCAGTTCTTC | TRBD2 | TRBJ2-1 | . | TRBV9
CSVLAGTDNEQFF | TGCAGCGTTCTAGCGGGAACCGACAATGAGCAGTTCTTC | TRBD2 | TRBJ2-1 | . | TRBV29-1
CASSFNPRTVVGEQYF | TGCGCCAGCAGCTTTAATCCTAGGACAGTCGTGGGCGAGCAGTACTTC | . | TRBJ2-7 | . | TRBV5-1
CASSSQGGGTEAFF | TGTGCCAGCAGCTCTCAGGGGGGAGGCACTGAAGCTTTCTTT | TRBD1 | TRBJ1-1 | few | TRBV11-2
CASSEKQGWGPKNIQYF | TGTGCCAGCAGTGAGAAACAGGGCTGGGGGCCCAAAAACATTCAGTACTTC | . | TRBJ2-4 | . | TRBV6-1
CASSLVETPYEQYF | TGTGCCAGCAGCTTGGTCGAGACACCCTACGAGCAGTACTTC | . | TRBJ2-7 | . | TRBV5-6
CASSYSEGRTDTQYF | TGTGCCAGCAGTTACTCGGAGGGTCGGACAGATACGCAGTATTTT | . | TRBJ2-3 | . | TRBV6-5
CASSPPRGPDTQYF | TGTGCCAGCAGCCCGCCCCGGGGTCCAGATACGCAGTATTTT | . | TRBJ2-3 | . | TRBV2
CASSVTVNTGELFF | TGTGCCAGCAGCGTAACCGTGAACACCGGGGAGCTGTTTTTT | . | TRBJ2-2 | . | TRBV9
CASSLVAGPSTDTQYF | TGTGCCAGCAGCTTAGTTGCGGGCCCGAGCACAGATACGCAGTATTTT | . | TRBJ2-3 | . | TRBV7-6
CASSATLAPTYNEQFF | TGTGCCAGCAGCGCGACACTAGCGCCGACCTACAATGAGCAGTTCTTC | TRBD2 | TRBJ2-1 | . | TRBV9
CASSYSPDTQYF | TGTGCCAGCAGTTACTCACCAGATACGCAGTATTTT | . | TRBJ2-3 | . | TRBV6-5
CASRSPGSSFEAFF | TGTGCCAGTAGGTCCCCTGGATCTTCGTTTGAAGCTTTCTTT | . | TRBJ1-1 | . | TRBV19
CASSLKGDGQPQHF | TGCGCCAGCAGCTTGAAAGGGGACGGTCAGCCCCAGCATTTT | . | TRBJ1-5 | . | TRBV5-1
CASSQDFHVLRDTEAFF | TGTGCCAGCAGCCAAGATTTCCACGTCCTAAGGGACACTGAAGCTTTCTTT | . | TRBJ1-1 | . | TRBV14
CASSLTGFQETQYF | TGTGCCAGCAGCCTGACAGGGTTCCAAGAGACCCAGTACTTC | TRBD1 | TRBJ2-5 | . | TRBV5-6
CASREGTGVSYEQYF | TGTGCCAGCAGAGAAGGGACAGGGGTTTCCTACGAGCAGTACTTC | TRBD1 | TRBJ2-7 | . | TRBV5-5
CASSPDTSYNEQFF | TGTGCCAGCAGCCCCGACACGTCCTACAATGAGCAGTTCTTC | . | TRBJ2-1 | few | TRBV11-3
CAWRGDANYEQYF | TGTGCCTGGAGGGGGGACGCCAACTACGAGCAGTACTTC | . | TRBJ2-7 | few | TRBV30
CASSPTLDREQYF | TGTGCCAGCAGCCCCACCCTTGATAGGGAGCAGTACTTC | . | TRBJ2-7 | few | TRBV7-6
CASNMGAANTEAFF | TGTGCCAGTAATATGGGGGCGGCGAACACTGAAGCTTTCTTT | . | TRBJ1-1 | . | TRBV19
CASSGSLGEKLFF | TGTGCCAGCAGCGGTAGTTTAGGAGAAAAACTGTTTTTT | . | TRBJ1-4 | . | TRBV7-8
CASSRGFTGGDEQYF | TGTGCCAGCAGTAGGGGATTTACGGGAGGGGACGAGCAGTACTTC | TRBD2 | TRBJ2-7 | . | TRBV6-5
CASSLGLIGDRTDTQYF | TGTGCCAGCAGCTTAGGGCTAATAGGGGACCGCACAGATACGCAGTATTTT | . | TRBJ2-3 | . | TRBV7-8
CASSRLQGGGYEQYF | TGTGCCAGCAGTCGTCTCCAGGGGGGAGGTTACGAGCAGTACTTC | . | TRBJ2-7 | . | TRBV11-2
CASKTRENEKLFF | TGTGCCAGCAAAACCAGAGAGAATGAAAAACTGTTTTTT | . | TRBJ1-4 | . | TRBV6-1
CASSERGEQYF | TGTGCCAGTAGTGAAAGGGGAGAGCAGTACTTC | . | TRBJ2-7 | . | TRBV19
CASSLVIPGGAETQYF | TGTGCCAGCAGCTTAGTGATCCCGGGGGGCGCGGAGACCCAGTACTTC | . | TRBJ2-5 | . | TRBV11-3